The T cell receptor beta chain under discussion was sequenced for a study of T cells in Graves' hyperthyroidism and ophthalmopathy. What was amplified from RNA transcripts were TCR beta CDR3 regions. HTBI primers were employed in a first-round RT-PCR of the TCR CDR3. TCRdb reprocessed the multiplex PCR reads via MiXCR and lists one record per CDR3 protein. This table has around 390,000 distinct CDR3 sequences, roughly 14% appearing once. V was cut by 6 bases and J by 8 bases, with 24 bases left in between. CDR1 is SGDLS, CDR2 YYNGEE, per germline. CDR3 length equals 17 residues. This clonotype showed up just a few times. Possible read error: a much larger clone is one base away.

This rearrangement joins TRBV9 to TRBJ1-6, with D unclear. Sequencing was done on a sample of blood. The TCR comes from a woman aged 25-40 years with Graves' ophthalmopathy. The CDR3 DNA sequence: TGTGCCAGCAACGTTTCAGGATCGCCTTTCCCCGATTCACCCCTCCACTTT. Translated: CASNVSGSPFPDSPLHF.